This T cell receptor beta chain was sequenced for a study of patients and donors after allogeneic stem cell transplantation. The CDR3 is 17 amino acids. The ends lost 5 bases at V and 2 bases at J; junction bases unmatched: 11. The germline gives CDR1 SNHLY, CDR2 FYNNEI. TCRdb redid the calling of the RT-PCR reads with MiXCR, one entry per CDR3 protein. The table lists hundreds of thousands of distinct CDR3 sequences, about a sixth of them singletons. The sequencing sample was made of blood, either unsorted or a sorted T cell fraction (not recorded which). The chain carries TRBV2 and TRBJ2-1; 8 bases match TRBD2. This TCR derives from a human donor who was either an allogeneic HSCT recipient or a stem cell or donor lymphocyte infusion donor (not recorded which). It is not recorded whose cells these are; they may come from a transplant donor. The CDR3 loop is CASSRRGAVRTYNEQFF. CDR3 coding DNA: TGTGCCAGCAGTAGGCGGGGGGCCGTTCGGACCTACAATGAGCAGTTCTTC.